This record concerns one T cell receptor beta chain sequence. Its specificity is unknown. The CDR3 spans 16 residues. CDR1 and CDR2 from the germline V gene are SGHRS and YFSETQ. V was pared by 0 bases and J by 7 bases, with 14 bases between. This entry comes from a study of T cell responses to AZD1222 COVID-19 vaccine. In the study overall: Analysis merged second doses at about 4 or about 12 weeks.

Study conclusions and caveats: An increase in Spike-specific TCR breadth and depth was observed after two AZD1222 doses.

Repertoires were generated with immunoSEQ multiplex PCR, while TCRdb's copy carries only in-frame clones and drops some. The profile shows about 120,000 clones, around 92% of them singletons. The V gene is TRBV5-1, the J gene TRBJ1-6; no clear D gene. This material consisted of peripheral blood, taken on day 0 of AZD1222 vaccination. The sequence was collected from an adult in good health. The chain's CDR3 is CASSLVAGIDNSPLHF. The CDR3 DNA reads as TGCGCCAGCAGCTTGGTGGCCGGGATAGACAATTCACCCCTCCACTTT.